Sequencing of this T cell receptor beta chain was carried out in a study of T cell responses to AZD1222 COVID-19 vaccine. Points from the study as a whole: Regions 160-218 and 743-854 held dominance among vaccine-associated CD4 TCRs, which spanned spike. AZD1222 recipients seropositive at baseline numbered only 6 or 7.

Note on this clone: Antigen unknown.

The germline CDR1 and CDR2 sequences are ENHRY and SYGVKD. The CDR3 spans 14 residues. The V and J ends lost 3 bases and 0 bases respectively, with 9 bases between them. Data came from immunoSEQ multiplex PCR; TCRdb stores just in-frame clones and leaves some out. This table holds around 140,000 clones, 80% to 95% found once. Sequencing used peripheral blood, obtained on day 0 of AZD1222 vaccination. The chain couples TRBV10-3 to TRBJ2-7, with TRBD2 as a possible D gene (5 bases). The origin of this receptor is an adult in good health. CDR3 nucleotides: TGTGCCATCAGTGAACTGGGGAGCTCCTACGAGCAGTACTTC. Protein product: CAISELGSSYEQYF.